This TCR beta chain came from a study of tumor and adjacent non-tumor tissue in lung cancer. In the study overall: There were 11 to 12 adenocarcinoma, a couple of squamous cell carcinoma and 1 small cell lung cancer cases. Study conclusions and caveats: Top 100 clones took a larger repertoire share in normal lung. Tumor TCR diversity, when higher, was linked to shorter survival.

This sample's RNA came from whole unsorted tissue. More than 3 cm separated this lung sample from the edge of the tumor. This CDR3 is 14 amino acids long. Concerning this clonotype itself: Its antigen is undetermined. Mismatch with germline at one junction end may stem from a read error.

TCRbeta libraries were built with three rounds of nested PCR, modified from ARM-PCR. In TCRdb, the multiplex PCR reads were re-called with MiXCR into one record per CDR3 protein. In the table there are 110,000 or so distinct CDR3 sequences, 62% of which are singletons. This chain connects TRBV12-3 or TRBV12-4 to TRBJ2-1; 7 positions match TRBD2. This clonotype was obtained from a man in his sixties with non-small cell lung cancer. Sequenced input: distant non-tumor lung tissue. In DNA form, the CDR3 reads TGTGTCAGCGGTTTAGTACTAGCGAACAATGAGCAGTTCTTC. It yields the protein CVSGLVLANNEQFF.